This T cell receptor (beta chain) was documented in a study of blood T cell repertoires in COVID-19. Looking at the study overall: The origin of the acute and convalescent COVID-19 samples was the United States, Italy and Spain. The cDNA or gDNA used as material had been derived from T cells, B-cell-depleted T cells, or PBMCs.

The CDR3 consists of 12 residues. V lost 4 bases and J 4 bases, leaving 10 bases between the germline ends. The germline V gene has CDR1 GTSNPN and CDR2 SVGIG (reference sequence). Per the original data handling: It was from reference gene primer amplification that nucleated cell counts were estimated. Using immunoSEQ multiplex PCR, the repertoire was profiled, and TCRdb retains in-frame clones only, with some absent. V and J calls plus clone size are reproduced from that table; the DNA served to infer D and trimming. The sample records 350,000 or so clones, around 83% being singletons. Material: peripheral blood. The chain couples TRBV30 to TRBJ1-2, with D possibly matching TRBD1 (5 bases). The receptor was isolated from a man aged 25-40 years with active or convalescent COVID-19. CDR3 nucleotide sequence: TGTGCCTGGACGGGGGTCGGCTATGGCTACACCTTC. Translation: CAWTGVGYGYTF.